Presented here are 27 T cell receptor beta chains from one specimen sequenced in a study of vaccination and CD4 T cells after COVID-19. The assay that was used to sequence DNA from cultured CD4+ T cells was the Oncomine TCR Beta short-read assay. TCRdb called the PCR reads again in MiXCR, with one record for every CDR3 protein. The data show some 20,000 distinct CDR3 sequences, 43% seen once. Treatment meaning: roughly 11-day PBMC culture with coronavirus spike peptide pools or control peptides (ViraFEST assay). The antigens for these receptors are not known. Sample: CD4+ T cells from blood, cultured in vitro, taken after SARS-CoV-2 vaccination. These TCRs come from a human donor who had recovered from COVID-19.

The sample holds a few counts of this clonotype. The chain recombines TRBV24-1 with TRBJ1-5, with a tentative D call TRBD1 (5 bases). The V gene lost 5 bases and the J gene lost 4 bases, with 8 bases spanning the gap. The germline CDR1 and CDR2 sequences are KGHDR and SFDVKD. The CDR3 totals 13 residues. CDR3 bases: TGTGCCACCAGTGGATGGGGGAATCAGCCCCAGCATTTT. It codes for CATSGWGNQPQHF.

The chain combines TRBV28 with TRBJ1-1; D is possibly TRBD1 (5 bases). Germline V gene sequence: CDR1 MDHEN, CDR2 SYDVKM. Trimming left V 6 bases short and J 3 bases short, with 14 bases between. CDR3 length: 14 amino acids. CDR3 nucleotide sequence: TGTGCCAGCAGCGGAATACCCAGGGACACTGAAGCTTTCTTT. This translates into CASSGIPRDTEAFF. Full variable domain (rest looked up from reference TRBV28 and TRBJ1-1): DVKVTQSSRYLVKRTGEKVFLECVQDMDHENMFWYRQDPGLGLRLIYFSYDVKMKEKGDIPEGYSVSREKKERFSLILESASTNQTSMYLCASSGIPRDTEAFFGQGTRLTVV.

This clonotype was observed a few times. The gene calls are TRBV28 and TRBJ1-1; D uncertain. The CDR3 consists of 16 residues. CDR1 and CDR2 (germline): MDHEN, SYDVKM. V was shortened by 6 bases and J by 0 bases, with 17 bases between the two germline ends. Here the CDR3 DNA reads TGTGCCAGCAGCTTGCCGGGGATGGCTGTGAACACTGAAGCTTTCTTT. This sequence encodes CASSLPGMAVNTEAFF.

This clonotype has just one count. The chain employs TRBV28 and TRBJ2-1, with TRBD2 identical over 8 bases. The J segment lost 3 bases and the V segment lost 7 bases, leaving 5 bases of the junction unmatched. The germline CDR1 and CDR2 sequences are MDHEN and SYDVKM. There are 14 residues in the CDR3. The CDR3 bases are TGTGCCAGCAAGGGGCGGGAGGTCTACAATGAGCAGTTCTTC. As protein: CASKGREVYNEQFF. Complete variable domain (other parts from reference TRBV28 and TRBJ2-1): DVKVTQSSRYLVKRTGEKVFLECVQDMDHENMFWYRQDPGLGLRLIYFSYDVKMKEKGDIPEGYSVSREKKERFSLILESASTNQTSMYLCASKGREVYNEQFFGPGTRLTVL.

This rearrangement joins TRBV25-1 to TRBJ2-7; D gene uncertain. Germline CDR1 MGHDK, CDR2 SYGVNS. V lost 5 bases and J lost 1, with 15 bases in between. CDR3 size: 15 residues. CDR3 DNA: TGTGCCAGCAGTTCAACCTACTTTGGGTCCTACGAGCAGTACTTC. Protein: CASSSTYFGSYEQYF.

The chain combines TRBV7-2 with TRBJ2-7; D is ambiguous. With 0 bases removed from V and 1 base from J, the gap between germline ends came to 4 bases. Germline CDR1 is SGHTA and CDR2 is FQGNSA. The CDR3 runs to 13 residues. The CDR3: CASSLANSYEQYF. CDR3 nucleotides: TGTGCCAGCAGCTTAGCCAATTCCTACGAGCAGTACTTC. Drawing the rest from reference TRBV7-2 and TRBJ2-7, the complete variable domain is GAGVSQSPSNKVTEKGKDVELRCDPISGHTALYWYRQSLGQGLEFLIYFQGNSAPDKSGLPSDRFSAERTGGSVSTLTIQRTQQEDSAVYLCASSLANSYEQYFGPGTRLTVT.

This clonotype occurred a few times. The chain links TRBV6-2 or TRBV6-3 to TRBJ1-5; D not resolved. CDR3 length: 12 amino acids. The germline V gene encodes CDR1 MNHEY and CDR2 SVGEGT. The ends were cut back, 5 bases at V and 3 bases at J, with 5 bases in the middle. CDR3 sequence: CASSNPNQPQHF. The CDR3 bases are TGTGCCAGCAGTAACCCCAATCAGCCCCAGCATTTT.

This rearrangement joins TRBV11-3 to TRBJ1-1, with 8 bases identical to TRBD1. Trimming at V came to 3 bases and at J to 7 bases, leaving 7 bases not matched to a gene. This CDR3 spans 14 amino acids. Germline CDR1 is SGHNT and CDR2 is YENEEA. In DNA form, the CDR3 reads TGTGCCAGCAGCTTTGGACAGGGCGTACGTGAAGCTTTCTTT. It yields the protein CASSFGQGVREAFF.

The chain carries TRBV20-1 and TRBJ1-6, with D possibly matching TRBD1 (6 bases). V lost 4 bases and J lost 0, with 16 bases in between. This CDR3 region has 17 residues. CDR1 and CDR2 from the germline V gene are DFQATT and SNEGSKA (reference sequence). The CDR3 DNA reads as TGCAGTGCTACCTCGACAGGTTTTAGCTCCTATAATTCACCCCTCCACTTT. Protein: CSATSTGFSSYNSPLHF.

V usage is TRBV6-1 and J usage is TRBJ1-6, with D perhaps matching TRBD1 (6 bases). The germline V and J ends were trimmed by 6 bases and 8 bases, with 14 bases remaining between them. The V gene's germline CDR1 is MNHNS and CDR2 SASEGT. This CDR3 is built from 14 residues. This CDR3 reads CASRRTASDSPLHF. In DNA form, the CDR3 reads TGTGCCAGCAGGAGGACAGCAAGCGATTCACCCCTCCACTTT.

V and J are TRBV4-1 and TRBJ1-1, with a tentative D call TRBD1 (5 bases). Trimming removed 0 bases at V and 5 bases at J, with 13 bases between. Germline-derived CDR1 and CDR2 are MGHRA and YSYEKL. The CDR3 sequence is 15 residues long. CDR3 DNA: TGCGCCAGCAGCCAAGAGGCAGGGAGACGGACTGAAGCTTTCTTT. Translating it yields CASSQEAGRRTEAFF.

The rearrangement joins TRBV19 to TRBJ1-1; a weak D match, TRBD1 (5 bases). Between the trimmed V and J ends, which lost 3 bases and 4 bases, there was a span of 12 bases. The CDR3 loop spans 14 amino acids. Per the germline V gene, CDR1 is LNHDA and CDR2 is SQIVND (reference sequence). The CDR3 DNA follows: TGTGCCAGTAGTATGGGCTTGAGGGGCACTGAAGCTTTCTTT. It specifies CASSMGLRGTEAFF.

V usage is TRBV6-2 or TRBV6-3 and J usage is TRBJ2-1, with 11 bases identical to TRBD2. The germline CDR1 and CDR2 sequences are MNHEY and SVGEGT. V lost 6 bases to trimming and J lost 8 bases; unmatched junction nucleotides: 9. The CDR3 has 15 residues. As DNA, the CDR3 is TGTGCCAGCAGATATAGCGGGGGGGCCTCACATGAGCAGTTCTTC. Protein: CASRYSGGASHEQFF.

The CDR3 here is CASSFPRGSSYNEQFF. Written as DNA, the CDR3 is TGTGCCAGCAGTTTCCCTCGGGGTAGCTCCTACAATGAGCAGTTCTTC. The rearrangement joins TRBV28 to TRBJ2-1; D is possibly TRBD2 (5 bases). Germline CDR1 MDHEN, CDR2 SYDVKM. The CDR3 is made up of 16 amino acids. Trimming stripped 3 bases from V and 0 bases from J, with 12 bases between.

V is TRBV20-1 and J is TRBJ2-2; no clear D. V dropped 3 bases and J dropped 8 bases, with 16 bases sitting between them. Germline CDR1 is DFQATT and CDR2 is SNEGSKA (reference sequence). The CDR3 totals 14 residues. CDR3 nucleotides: TGCAGTGCTAGGTCCTGGCGGCATATAGGGGAGCTGTTTTTT. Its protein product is CSARSWRHIGELFF.

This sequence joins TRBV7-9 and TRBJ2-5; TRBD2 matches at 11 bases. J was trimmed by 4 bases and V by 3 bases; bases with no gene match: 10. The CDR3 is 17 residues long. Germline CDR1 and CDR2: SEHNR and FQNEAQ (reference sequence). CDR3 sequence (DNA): TGTGCCAGCAGCTTCCGCCTTAGCGGGAGGGTCGGAGAGACCCAGTACTTC. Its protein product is CASSFRLSGRVGETQYF.

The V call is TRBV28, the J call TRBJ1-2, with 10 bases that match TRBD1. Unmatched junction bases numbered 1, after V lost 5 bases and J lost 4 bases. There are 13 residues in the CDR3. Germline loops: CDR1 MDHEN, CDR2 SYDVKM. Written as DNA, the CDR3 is TGTGCCAGCAGTGGGGACAGGGGCTATGGCTACACCTTC. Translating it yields CASSGDRGYGYTF.

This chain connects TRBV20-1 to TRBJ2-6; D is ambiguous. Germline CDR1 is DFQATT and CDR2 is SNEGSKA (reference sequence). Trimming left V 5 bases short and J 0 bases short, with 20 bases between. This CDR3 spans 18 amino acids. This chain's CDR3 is CSAFGLASPLSGANVLTF. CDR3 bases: TGCAGTGCTTTTGGATTAGCCTCACCTCTCTCTGGGGCCAACGTCCTGACTTTC.

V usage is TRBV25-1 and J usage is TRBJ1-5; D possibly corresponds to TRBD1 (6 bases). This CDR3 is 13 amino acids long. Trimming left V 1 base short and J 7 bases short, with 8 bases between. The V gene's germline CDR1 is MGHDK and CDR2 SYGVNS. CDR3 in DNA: TGTGCCAGCAGTGAATTTGGGGGCCAGCCCCAGCATTTT. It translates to CASSEFGGQPQHF.

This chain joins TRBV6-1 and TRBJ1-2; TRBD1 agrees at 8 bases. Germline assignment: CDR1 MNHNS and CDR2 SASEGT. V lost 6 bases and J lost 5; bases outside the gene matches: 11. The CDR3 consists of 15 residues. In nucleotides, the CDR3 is TGTGCCAGCAGGCGACAGAACCAGGGGGCGTATGGCTACACCTTC. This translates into CASRRQNQGAYGYTF.

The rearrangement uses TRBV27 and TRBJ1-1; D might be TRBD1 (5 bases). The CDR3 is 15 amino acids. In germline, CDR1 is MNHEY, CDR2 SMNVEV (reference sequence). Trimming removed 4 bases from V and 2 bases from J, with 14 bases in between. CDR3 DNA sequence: TGTGCCAGCAGTTCAATATACAGGCTTAACACTGAAGCTTTCTTT. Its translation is CASSSIYRLNTEAFF.

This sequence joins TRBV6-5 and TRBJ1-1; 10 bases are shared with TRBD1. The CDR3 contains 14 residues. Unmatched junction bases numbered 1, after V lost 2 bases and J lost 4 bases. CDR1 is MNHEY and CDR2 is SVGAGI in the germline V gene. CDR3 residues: CASSYRTGGTEAFF. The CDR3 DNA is TGTGCCAGCAGTTACCGGACAGGGGGCACTGAAGCTTTCTTT.

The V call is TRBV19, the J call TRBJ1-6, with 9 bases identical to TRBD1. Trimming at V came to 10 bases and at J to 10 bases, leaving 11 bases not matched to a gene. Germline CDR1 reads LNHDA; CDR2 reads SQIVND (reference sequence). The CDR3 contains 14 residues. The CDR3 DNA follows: TGTGCCACAGAGGCGGGACAGGGAGTATCACCCCTCCACTTT. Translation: CATEAGQGVSPLHF.

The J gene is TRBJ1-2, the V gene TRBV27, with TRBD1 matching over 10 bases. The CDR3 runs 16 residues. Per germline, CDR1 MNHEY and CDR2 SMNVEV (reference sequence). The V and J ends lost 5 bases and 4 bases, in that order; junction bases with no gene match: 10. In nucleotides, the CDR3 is TGTGCCAGCAGTCCCCGGGACAGGGGCGCAACCTATGGCTACACCTTC. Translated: CASSPRDRGATYGYTF.

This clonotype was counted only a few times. CDR3 bases: TGTGCCAGCAGCGCACTTATGTGGTCTGGGGAGCAGTACTTC. Protein sequence: CASSALMWSGEQYF. The V and J genes are TRBV6-1 and TRBJ2-7, with unresolved D. CDR1 is MNHNS, CDR2 SASEGT, per germline. The ends were cut back, 6 bases at V and 7 bases at J, with 19 bases in the middle. This CDR3 has 14 amino acids.

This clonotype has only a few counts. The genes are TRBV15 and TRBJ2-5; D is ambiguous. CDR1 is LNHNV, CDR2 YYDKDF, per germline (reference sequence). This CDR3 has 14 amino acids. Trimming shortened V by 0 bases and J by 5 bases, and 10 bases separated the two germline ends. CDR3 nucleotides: TGTGCCACCAGCAGAGAGGGTTTCATCGAGACCCAGTACTTC. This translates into CATSREGFIETQYF.

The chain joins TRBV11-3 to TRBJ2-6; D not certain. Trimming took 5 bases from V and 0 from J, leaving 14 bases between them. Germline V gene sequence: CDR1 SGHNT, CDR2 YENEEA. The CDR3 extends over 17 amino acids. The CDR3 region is CASSLDIGISGANVLTF. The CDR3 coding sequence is TGTGCCAGCAGCCTCGATATAGGAATCTCTGGGGCCAACGTCCTGACTTTC.